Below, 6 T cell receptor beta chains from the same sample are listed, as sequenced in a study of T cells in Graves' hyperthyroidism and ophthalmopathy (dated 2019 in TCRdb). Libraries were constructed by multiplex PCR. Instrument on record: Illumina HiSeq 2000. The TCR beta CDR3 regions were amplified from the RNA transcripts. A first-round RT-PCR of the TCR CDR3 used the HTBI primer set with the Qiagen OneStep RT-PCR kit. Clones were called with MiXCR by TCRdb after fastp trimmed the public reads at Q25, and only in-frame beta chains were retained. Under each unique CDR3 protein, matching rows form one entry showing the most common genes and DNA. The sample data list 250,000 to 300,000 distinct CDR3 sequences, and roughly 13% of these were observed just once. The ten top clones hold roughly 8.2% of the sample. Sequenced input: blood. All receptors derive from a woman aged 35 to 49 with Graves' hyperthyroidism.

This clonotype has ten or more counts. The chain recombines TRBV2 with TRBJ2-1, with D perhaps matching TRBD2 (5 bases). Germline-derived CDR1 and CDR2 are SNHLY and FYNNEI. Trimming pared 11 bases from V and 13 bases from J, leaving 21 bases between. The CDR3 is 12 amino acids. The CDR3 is CAGEGEGFRQFF. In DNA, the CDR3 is TGTGCCGGTGAGGGAGAGGGCTTTAGACAGTTCTTC.

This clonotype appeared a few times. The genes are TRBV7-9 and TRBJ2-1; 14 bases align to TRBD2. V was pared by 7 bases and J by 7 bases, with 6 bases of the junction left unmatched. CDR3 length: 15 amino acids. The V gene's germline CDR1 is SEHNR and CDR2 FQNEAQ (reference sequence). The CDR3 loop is CASTMGLAGDNEQFF. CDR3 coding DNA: TGTGCCAGCACCATGGGACTAGCGGGAGATAATGAGCAGTTCTTC.

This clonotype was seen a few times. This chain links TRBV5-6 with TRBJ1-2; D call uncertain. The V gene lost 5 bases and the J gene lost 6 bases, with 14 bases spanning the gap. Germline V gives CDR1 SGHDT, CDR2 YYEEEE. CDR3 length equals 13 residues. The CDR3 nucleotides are TGTGCCAGCAGTCTGATCACCGGGGATGGCTACACCTTC. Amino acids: CASSLITGDGYTF. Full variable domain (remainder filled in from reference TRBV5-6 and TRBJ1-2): DAGVTQSPTHLIKTRGQQVTLRCSPKSGHDTVSWYQQALGQGPQFIFQYYEEEERQRGNFPDRFSGHQFPNYSSELNVNALLLGDSALYLCASSLITGDGYTFGSGTRLTVV.

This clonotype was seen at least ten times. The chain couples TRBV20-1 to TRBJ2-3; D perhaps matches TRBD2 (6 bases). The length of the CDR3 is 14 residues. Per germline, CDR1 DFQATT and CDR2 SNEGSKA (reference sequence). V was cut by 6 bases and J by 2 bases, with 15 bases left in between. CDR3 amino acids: CSAQLGGTTDTQYF. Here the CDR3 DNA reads TGCAGTGCGCAGCTGGGCGGGACCACAGATACGCAGTATTTT.

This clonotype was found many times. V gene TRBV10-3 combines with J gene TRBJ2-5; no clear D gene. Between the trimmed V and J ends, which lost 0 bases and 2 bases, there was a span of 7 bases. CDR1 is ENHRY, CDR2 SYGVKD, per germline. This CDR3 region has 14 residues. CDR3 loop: CAISESNQQETQYF. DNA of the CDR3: TGTGCCATCAGTGAGTCGAATCAGCAAGAGACCCAGTACTTC.

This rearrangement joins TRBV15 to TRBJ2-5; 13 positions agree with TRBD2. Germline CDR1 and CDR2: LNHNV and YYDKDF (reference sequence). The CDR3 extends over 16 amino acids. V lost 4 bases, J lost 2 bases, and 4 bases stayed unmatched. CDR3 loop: CATSNRLAGGQETQYF. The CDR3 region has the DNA TGTGCCACCAGCAACCGACTAGCGGGAGGACAAGAGACCCAGTACTTC.